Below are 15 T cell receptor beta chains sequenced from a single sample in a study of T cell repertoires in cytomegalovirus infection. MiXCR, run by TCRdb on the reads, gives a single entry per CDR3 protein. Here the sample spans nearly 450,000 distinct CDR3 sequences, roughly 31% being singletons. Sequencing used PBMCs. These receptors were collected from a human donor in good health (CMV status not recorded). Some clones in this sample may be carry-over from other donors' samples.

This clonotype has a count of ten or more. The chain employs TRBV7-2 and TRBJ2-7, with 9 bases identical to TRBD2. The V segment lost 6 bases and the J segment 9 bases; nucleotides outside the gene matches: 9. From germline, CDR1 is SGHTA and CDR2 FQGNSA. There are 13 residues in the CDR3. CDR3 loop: CASRPGTSNRQYF. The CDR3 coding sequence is TGTGCCAGCAGACCCGGGACTAGCAACCGGCAGTACTTC. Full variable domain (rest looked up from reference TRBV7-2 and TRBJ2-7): GAGVSQSPSNKVTEKGKDVELRCDPISGHTALYWYRQSLGQGLEFLIYFQGNSAPDKSGLPSDRFSAERTGGSVSTLTIQRTQQEDSAVYLCASRPGTSNRQYFGPGTRLTVT.

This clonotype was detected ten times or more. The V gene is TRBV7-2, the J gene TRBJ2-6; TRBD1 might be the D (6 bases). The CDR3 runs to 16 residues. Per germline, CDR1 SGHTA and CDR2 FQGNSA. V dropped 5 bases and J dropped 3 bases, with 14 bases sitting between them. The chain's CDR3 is CASSLTGVGGANVLTF. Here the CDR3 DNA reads TGTGCCAGCAGCCTGACAGGTGTCGGTGGGGCCAACGTCCTGACTTTC.

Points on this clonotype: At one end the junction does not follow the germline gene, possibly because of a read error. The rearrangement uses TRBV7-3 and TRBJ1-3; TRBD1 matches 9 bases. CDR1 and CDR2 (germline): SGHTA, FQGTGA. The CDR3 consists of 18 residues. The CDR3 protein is CASIHGGQGKTSGNTRYF. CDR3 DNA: TGTGCCAGCATCCATGGGGGACAGGGAAAAACTTCTGGAAACACCAGATATTTT.

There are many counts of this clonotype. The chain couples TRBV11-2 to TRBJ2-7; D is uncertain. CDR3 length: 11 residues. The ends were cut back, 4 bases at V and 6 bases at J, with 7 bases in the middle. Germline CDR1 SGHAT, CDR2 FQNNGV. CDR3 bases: TGTGCCAGCAGCTCCCCCGGCGAGCAGTACTTC. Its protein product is CASSSPGEQYF.

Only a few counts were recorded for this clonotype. Written as DNA, the CDR3 is TGTGCCAGCAGTTTATACGTCGGAGTGAATGAAAAACTGTTTTTT. Protein: CASSLYVGVNEKLFF. V usage is TRBV27 and J usage is TRBJ1-4; no clear D gene. Germline values: CDR1 MNHEY, CDR2 SMNVEV (reference sequence). The ends were cut back, 1 base at V and 5 bases at J, with 11 bases in the middle. The CDR3 has 15 residues.

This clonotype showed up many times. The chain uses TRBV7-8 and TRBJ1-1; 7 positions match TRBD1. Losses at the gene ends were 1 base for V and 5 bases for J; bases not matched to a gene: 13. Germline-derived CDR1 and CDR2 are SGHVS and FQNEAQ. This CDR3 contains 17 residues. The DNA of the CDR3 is TGTGCCAGCAGCTTAGTTATCCGGGCCTCCAGGGGGACTGAAGCTTTCTTT. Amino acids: CASSLVIRASRGTEAFF.

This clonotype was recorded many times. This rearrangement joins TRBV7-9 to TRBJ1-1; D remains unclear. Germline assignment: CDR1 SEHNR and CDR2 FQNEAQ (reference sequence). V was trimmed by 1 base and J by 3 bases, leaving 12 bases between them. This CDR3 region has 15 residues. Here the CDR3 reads CASSLDTARYTEAFF. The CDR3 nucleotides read TGTGCCAGCAGCTTAGACACCGCGAGGTACACTGAAGCTTTCTTT. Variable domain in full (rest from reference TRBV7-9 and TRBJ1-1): DTGVSQNPRHKITKRGQNVTFRCDPISEHNRLYWYRQTLGQGPEFLTYFQNEAQLEKSRLLSDRFSAERPKGSFSTLEIQRTEQGDSAMYLCASSLDTARYTEAFFGQGTRLTVV.

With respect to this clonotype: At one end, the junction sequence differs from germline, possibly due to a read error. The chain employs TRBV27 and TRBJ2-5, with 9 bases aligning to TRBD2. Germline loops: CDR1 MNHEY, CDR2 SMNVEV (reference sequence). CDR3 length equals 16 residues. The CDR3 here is CSSSLSSLAGREAQYF. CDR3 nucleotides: TGTTCCAGCAGTTTATCGTCGCTAGCGGGGCGTGAGGCCCAGTACTTC.

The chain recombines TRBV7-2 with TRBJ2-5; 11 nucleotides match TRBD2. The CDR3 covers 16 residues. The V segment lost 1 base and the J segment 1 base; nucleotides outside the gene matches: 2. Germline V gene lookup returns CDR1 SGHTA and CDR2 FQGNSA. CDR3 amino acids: CASSLGGLAAQETQYF. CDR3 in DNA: TGTGCCAGCAGCTTAGGGGGACTAGCGGCCCAAGAGACCCAGTACTTC.

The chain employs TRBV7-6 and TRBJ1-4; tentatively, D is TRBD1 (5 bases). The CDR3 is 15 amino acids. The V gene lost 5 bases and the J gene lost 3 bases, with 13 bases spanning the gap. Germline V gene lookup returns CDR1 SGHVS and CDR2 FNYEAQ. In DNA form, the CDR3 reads TGTGCCAGCAGCCCCAGATGGGGACCTAATGAAAAACTGTTTTTT. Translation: CASSPRWGPNEKLFF.

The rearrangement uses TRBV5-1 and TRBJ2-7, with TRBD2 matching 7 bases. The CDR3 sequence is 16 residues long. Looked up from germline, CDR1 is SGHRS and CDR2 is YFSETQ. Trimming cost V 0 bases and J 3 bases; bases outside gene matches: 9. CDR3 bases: TGCGCCAGCAGCTTGGGCCTCGGGGGGAGGGACTACGAGCAGTACTTC. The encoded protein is CASSLGLGGRDYEQYF. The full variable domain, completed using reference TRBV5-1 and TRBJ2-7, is KAGVTQTPRYLIKTRGQQVTLSCSPISGHRSVSWYQQTPGQGLQFLFEYFSETQRNKGNFPGRFSGRQFSNSRSEMNVSTLELGDSALYLCASSLGLGGRDYEQYFGPGTRLTVT.

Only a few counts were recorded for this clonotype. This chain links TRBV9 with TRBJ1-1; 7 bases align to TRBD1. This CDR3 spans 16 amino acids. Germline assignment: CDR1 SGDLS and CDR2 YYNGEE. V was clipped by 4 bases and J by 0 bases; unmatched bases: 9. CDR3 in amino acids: CASSPYPGQLNTEAFF. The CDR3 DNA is TGTGCCAGCAGCCCCTACCCGGGACAGCTGAACACTGAAGCTTTCTTT.

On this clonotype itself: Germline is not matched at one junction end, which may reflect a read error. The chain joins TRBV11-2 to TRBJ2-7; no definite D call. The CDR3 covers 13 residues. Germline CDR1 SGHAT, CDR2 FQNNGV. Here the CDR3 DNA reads TGTGCCAGCAGCTTAGGCACGGGTGGCGAGCAGTCCTTC. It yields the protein CASSLGTGGEQSF.

The CDR3 reads CASSSAFRAEAFF. The CDR3 DNA follows: TGTGCCAGCAGTTCAGCTTTCCGGGCTGAAGCTTTCTTT. The chain has TRBV28 and TRBJ1-1, with D unresolved. The germline CDR1 and CDR2 sequences are MDHEN and SYDVKM. The CDR3 has 13 amino acids. Trimming removed 4 bases from V and 6 bases from J, with 12 bases in between.

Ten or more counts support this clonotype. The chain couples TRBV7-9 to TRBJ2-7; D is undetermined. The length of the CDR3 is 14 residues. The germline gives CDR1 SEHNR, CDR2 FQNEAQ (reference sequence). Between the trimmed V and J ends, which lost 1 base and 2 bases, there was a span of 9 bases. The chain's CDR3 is CASSLVGPTYEQYF. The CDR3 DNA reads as TGTGCCAGCAGCTTAGTTGGGCCTACCTACGAGCAGTACTTC.